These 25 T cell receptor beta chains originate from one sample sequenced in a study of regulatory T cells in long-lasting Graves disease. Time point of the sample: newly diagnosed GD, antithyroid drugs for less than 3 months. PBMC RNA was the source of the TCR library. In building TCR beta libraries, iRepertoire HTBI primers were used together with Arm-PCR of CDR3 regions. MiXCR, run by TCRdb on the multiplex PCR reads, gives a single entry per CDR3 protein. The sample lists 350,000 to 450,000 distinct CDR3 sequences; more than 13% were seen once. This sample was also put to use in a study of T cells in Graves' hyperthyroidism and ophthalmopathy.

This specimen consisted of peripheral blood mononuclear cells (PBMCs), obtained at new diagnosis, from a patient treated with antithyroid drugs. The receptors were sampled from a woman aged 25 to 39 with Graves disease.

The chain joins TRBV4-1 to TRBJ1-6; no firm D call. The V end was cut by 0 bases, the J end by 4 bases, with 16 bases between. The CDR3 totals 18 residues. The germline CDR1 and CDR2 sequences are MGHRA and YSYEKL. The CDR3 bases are TGCGCCAGCAGCCAAGATAAACGCAGGCTGTGGTATAATTCACCCCTCCACTTT. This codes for CASSQDKRRLWYNSPLHF.

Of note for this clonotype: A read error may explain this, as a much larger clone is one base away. CDR3 amino acids: CASGLKDYEQFF. CDR3 nucleotides: TGTGCTAGTGGTTTAAAGGACTACGAGCAGTTCTTC. The J gene is TRBJ2-1, the V gene TRBV12-5; D may be TRBD2 (6 bases). The CDR3 sequence is 12 residues long. CDR1 is LGHNT, CDR2 FRNRAP, per germline. V dropped 3 bases and J dropped 10 bases, with 10 bases sitting between them.

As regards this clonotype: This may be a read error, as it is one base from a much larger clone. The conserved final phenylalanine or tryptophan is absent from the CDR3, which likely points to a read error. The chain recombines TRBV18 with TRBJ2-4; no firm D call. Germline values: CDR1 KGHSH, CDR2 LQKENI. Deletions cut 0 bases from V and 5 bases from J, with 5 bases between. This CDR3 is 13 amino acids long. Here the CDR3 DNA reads TGTGCCAGCTCACCACCGTACGAAAACATTCAGTACTGC. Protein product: CASSPPYENIQYC.

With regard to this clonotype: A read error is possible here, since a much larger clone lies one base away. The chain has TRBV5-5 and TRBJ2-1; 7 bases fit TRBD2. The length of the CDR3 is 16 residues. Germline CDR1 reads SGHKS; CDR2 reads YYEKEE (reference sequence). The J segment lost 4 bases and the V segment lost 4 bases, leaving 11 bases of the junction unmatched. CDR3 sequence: CASSNEAGRRYNEQFF. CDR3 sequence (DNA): TGTGCCAGCAGCAACGAGGCCGGGAGGCGATACAATGAGCAGTTCTTC.

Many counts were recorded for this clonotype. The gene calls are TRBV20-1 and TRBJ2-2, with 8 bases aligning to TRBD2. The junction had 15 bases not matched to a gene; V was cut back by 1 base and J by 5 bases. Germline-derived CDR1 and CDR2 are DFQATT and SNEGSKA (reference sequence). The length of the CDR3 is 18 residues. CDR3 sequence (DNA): TGCAGTGCTAGAGTGTGGGGCTTGAGTAGCGGGATGACCGGGGAGCTGTTTTTT. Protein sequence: CSARVWGLSSGMTGELFF.

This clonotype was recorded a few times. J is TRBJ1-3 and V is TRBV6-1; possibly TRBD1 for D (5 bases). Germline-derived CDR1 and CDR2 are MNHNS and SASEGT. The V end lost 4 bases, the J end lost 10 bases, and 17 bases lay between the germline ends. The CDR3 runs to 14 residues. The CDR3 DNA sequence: TGTGCCAGCAGTGCGACAGTGGGGCCCGGAACCATATATTTT. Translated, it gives CASSATVGPGTIYF.

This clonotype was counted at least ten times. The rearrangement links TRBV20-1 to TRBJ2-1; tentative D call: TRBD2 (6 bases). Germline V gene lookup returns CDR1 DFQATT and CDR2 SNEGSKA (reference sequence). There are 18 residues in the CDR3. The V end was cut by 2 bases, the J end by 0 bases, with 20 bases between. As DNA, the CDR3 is TGCAGTGCTAGACGAACAGCTAGCGAACTCTCCTCCTACAATGAGCAGTTCTTC. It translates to CSARRTASELSSYNEQFF.

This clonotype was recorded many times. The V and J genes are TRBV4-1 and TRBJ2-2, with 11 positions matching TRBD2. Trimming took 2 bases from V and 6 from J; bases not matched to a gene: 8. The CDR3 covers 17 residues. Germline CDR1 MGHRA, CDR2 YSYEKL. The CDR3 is CASSQSLAGAEPGELFF. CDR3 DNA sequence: TGCGCCAGCAGCCAATCACTAGCGGGAGCCGAACCCGGGGAGCTGTTTTTT.

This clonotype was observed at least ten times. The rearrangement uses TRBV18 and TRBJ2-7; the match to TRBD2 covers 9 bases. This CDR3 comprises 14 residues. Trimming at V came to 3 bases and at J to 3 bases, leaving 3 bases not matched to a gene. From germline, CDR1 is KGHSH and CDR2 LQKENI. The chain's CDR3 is CASSPGLARYEQYF. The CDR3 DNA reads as TGTGCCAGCTCACCGGGACTAGCCCGCTACGAGCAGTACTTC. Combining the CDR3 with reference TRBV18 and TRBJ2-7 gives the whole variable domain NAGVMQNPRHLVRRRGQEARLRCSPMKGHSHVYWYRQLPEEGLKFMVYLQKENIIDESGMPKERFSAEFPKEGPSILRIQQVVRGDSAAYFCASSPGLARYEQYFGPGTRLTVT.

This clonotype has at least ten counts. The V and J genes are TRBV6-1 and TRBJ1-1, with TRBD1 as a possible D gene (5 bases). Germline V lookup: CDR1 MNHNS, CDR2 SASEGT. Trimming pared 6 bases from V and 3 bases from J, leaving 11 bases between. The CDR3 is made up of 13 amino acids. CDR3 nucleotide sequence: TGTGCCAGCAGCTGGGACGGCTACACTGAAGCTTTCTTT. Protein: CASSWDGYTEAFF.

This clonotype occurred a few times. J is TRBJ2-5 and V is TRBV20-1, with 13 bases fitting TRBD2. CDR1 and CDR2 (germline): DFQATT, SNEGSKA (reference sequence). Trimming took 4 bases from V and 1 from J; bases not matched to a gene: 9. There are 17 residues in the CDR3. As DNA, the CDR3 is TGCAGTGCTACCCGACTAGCGGGAGGTTATGGCCAAGAGACCCAGTACTTC. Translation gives CSATRLAGGYGQETQYF.

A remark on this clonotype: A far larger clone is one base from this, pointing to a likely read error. The CDR3 nucleotides read TGTGCCAGCAGTGAGGGCTCCCACAATGAGCAGTTCTTC. Translated: CASSEGSHNEQFF. This chain links TRBV6-4 with TRBJ2-1; D gene unclear. Germline V gene lookup returns CDR1 MRHNA and CDR2 SNTAGT. The CDR3 runs to 13 residues.

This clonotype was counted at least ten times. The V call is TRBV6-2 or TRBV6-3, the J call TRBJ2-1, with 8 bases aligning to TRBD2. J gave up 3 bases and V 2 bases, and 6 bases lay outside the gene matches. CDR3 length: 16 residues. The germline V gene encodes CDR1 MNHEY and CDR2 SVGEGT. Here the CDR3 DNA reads TGTGCCAGCAGTTACGAACTAGCGGAACGCTACAATGAGCAGTTCTTC. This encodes CASSYELAERYNEQFF.

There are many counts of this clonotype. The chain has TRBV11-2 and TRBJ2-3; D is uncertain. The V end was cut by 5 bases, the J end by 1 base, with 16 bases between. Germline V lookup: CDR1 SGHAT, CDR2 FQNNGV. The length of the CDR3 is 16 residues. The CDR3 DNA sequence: TGTGCCAGCAGCCCCATTCTAGTGAGACGCACAGATACGCAGTATTTT. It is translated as CASSPILVRRTDTQYF.

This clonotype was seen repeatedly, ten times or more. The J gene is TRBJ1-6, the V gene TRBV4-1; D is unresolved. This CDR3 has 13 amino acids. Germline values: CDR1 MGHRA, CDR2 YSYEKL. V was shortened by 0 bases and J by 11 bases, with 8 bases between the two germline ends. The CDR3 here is CASSQDYRTPLHF. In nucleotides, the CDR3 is TGCGCCAGCAGCCAAGATTACCGTACACCCCTCCACTTT.

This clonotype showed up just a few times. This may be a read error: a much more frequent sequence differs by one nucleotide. CDR3 DNA: TGTGCCAGCAGCCCCCAAGGGTCCCCCTACAATGAGCAGTTCTTC. It encodes CASSPQGSPYNEQFF. The chain uses TRBV7-9 and TRBJ2-1; D unclear. Germline CDR1 is SEHNR and CDR2 is FQNEAQ (reference sequence). The V gene lost 5 bases and the J gene lost 2 bases, with 13 bases spanning the gap. This CDR3 has 15 residues.

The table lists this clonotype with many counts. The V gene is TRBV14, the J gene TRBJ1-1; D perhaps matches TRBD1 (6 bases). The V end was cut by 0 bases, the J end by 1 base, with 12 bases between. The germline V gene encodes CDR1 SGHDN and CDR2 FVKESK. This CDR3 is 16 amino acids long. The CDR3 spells CASSQDKGVKNTEAFF. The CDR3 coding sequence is TGTGCCAGCAGCCAAGATAAGGGGGTTAAGAACACTGAAGCTTTCTTT.

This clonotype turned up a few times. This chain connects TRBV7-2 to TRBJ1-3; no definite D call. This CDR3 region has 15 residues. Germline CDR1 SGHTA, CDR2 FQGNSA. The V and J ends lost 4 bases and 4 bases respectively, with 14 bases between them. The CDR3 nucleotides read TGTGCCAGCAGCTGGAACGGAGGGCGAGGAAACACCATATATTTT. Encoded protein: CASSWNGGRGNTIYF.

The CDR3 sequence: CASSRLPTGDTEAFF. The DNA of the CDR3 is TGTGCCAGTAGCCGGTTGCCCACAGGGGACACTGAAGCTTTCTTT. This sequence joins TRBV19 and TRBJ1-1, with 7 bases aligning to TRBD1. Trimming removed 6 bases from V and 3 bases from J; junction bases left unmatched: 10. Germline V gene data show CDR1 as LNHDA and CDR2 as SQIVND (reference sequence). This CDR3 has 15 amino acids.

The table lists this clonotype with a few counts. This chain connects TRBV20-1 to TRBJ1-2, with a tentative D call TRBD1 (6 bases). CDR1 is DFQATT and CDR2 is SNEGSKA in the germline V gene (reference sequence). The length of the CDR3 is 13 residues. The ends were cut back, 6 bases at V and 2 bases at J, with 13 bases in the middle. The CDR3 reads CSAGQLTNYGYTF. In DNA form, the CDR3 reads TGCAGTGCCGGACAGTTGACGAACTATGGCTACACCTTC.

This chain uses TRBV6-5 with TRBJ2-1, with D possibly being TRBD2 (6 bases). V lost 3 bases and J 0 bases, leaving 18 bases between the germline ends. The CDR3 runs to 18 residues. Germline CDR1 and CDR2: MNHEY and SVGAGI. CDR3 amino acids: CASSYFRGGTSSYNEQFF. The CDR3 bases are TGTGCCAGCAGTTATTTCCGTGGCGGGACCAGCTCCTACAATGAGCAGTTCTTC.

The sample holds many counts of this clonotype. The CDR3 region has the DNA TGTGCCAGCAGCCAAAGAGGACTAGTTTATGAGCAGTTCTTC. Protein: CASSQRGLVYEQFF. V is TRBV3-1 and J is TRBJ2-1; 7 bases are a match to TRBD2. The CDR3 contains 14 residues. CDR1 is LGHDT, CDR2 YNNKEL, per germline (reference sequence). V lost 2 bases to trimming and J lost 8 bases; unmatched junction nucleotides: 6.

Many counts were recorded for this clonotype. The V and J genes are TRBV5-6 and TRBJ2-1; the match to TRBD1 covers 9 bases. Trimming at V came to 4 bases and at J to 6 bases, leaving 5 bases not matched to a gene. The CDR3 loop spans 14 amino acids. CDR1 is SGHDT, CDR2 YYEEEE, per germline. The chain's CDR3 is CASSVWDRVNEQFF. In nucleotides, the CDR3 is TGTGCCAGCAGCGTATGGGACAGGGTCAATGAGCAGTTCTTC.

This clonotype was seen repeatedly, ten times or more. CDR3 amino acids: CASSMRQKFISSGNTIYF. Here the CDR3 DNA reads TGTGCCAGTAGTATGCGGCAGAAATTTATCTCCTCTGGAAACACCATATATTTT. V is TRBV19 and J is TRBJ1-3; no reliable D call. Germline V gene lookup returns CDR1 LNHDA and CDR2 SQIVND (reference sequence). CDR3 length: 18 residues. V was shortened by 3 bases and J by 0 bases, with 18 bases between the two germline ends.

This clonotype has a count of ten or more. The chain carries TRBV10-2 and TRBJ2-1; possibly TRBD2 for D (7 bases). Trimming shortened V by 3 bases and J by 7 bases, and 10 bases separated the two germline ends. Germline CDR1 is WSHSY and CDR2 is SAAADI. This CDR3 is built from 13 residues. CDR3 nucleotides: TGCGCCAGCAGTGACCGGGGGGCTAATGAGCAGTTCTTC. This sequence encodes CASSDRGANEQFF.